This TCR beta chain stems from a study of human T cells and chemical hapten exposure. Time point reported: healthy volunteer bleed at 6 weeks. The authors' total RNA extraction used unfractionated whole blood. Germline V gene data show CDR1 as MNHEY and CDR2 as SVGAGI. The V end lost 0 bases, the J end lost 5 bases, and 8 bases lay between the germline ends. CDR3 length: 14 amino acids. Study-wide results and caveats: TCRs at a frequency above 1 in 1000 stayed unchanged with DPC sensitization.

Comments on this clonotype: Its antigen is unknown.

The library put unique molecular identifiers onto individual cDNA molecules. TCRdb re-analysed the RACE reads in MiXCR, keeping a single row per CDR3 protein. The sample includes fewer than 100,000 distinct CDR3 sequences, 8.6% of them seen just once. This sequence was found in a female donor in good health. Some clones in this sample may be carry-over from other donors' samples. The rearrangement uses TRBV6-5 and TRBJ1-5; no clear D. Sequenced input: whole blood. The CDR3 coding sequence is TGTGCCAGCAGTTACTCCCCCTTCGATCAGCCCCAGCATTTT. Its protein product is CASSYSPFDQPQHF.